This T cell receptor beta chain was obtained from a study of human T cells and chemical hapten exposure. Looking at the study overall: Chiefly female patients presented with alopecia areata, totalis or universalis.

TCRdb re-called the RACE reads with MiXCR, one entry per CDR3 protein. The profile shows around 300,000 distinct CDR3 sequences, 5.5% to 8% of them singletons. Noted time point: patch test 1, 2 weeks after DPC sensitization. Treatment defined: therapeutic diphenylcyclopropenone sensitization with weekly scalp DPC. In regard to this clonotype: Its antigen is undetermined.

General study results and limits: Because all patients had alopecia, their immune responses might differ from healthy ones.

Trimming cost V 3 bases and J 7 bases, with 15 bases left between them. Germline CDR1 is KGHSH and CDR2 is LQKENI. This CDR3 contains 15 residues. This specimen was whole blood, taken in connection with sensitization to the hapten diphenylcyclopropenone (DPC). The chain employs TRBV18 and TRBJ1-4, with D uncertain. The sequence was collected from a woman under 30 with alopecia areata. Some clones in this sample may be carry-over from other donors' samples. The CDR3 reads CASSPRTDSFEKLFF. In DNA form, the CDR3 reads TGTGCCAGCTCACCGAGGACGGATAGTTTTGAAAAACTGTTTTTT.